The T cell receptor beta chain under discussion was sequenced for a study of blood T cell repertoires in COVID-19. Study in general: Acute-phase and convalescent COVID-19 samples originated in the United States, Italy and Spain.

Per the original methods: Quantification of nucleated cells was approximated via reference gene primer amplification. Method: immunoSEQ multiplex PCR; TCRdb's copy keeps in-frame clones and lacks some. Clonal size and the V and J genes are those of that table, whereas D and trimming came from the DNA. The sample lists approximately 200,000 clones, about 85% occurring once. The specimen sequenced was peripheral blood. The sequence was collected from a woman between 40 and 55 years old with COVID-19, enrolled during active disease.

Here the CDR3 reads CASSEQNYGYTF. In DNA, the CDR3 is TGTGCCAGCAGTGAACAGAACTATGGCTACACCTTC. The chain combines TRBV6-1 with TRBJ1-2; D gene uncertain. The ends were cut back, 2 bases at V and 2 bases at J, with 3 bases in the middle. Germline V lookup: CDR1 MNHNS, CDR2 SASEGT. The CDR3 is 12 residues long.